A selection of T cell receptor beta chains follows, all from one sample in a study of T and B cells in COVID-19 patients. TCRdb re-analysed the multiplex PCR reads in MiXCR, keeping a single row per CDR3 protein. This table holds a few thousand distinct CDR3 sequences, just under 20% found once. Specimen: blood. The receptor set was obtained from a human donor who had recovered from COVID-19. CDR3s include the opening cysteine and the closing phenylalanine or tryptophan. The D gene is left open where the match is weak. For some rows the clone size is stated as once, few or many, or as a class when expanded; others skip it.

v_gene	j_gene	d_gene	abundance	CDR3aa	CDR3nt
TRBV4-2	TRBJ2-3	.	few	CASSRTLAQSTDTQYF	TGTGCCAGCAGCCGAACCCTAGCGCAGAGCACAGATACGCAGTATTTT
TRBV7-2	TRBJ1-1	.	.	CASTRGRGGGNTEAFF	TGTGCCAGCACCCGGGGCAGGGGTGGCGGGAACACTGAAGCTTTCTTT
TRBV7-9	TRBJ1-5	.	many	CASSSPGRSNQPQHF	TGTGCCAGCAGCTCCCCCGGCCGTAGCAATCAGCCCCAGCATTTT
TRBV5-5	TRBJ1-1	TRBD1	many	CASSLAWTGMNTEAFF	TGTGCCAGCAGCTTGGCTTGGACAGGAATGAACACTGAAGCTTTCTTT
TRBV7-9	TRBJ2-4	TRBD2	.	CASSSFGERGFNIQYF	TGTGCCAGCAGCTCATTTGGGGAGCGGGGGTTCAACATTCAGTACTTC
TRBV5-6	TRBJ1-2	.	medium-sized	CASSLSAVSRGYTF	TGTGCCAGCAGCTTATCGGCGGTGTCAAGAGGCTACACCTTC
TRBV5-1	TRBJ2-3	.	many	CASSVTDTQYF	TGCGCCAGCAGCGTCACAGATACGCAGTATTTT
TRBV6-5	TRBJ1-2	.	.	CASSYGRARLNYGYTF	TGTGCCAGCAGTTACGGAAGGGCCAGATTAAACTATGGCTACACCTTC
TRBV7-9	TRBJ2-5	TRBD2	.	CASSLGWIASGEGETQYF	TGTGCCAGCAGCTTAGGATGGATCGCTAGCGGGGAAGGGGAGACCCAGTACTTC
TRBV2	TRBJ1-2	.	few	CASSEDSTNYGYTF	TGTGCCAGCAGTGAGGACAGTACTAACTATGGCTACACCTTC